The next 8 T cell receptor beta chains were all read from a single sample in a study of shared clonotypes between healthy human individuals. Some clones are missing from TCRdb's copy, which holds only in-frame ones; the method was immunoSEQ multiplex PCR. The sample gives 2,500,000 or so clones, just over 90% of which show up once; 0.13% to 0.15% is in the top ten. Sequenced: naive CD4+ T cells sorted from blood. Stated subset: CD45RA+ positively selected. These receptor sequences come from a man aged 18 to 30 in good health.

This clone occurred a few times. The CDR3 sequence: CAISESGEIQPQHF. CDR3 nucleotide sequence: TGTGCCATCAGTGAATCAGGGGAGATTCAGCCCCAGCATTTT. The chain has TRBV10-3 and TRBJ1-5; D perhaps matches TRBD1 (6 bases). This CDR3 has 14 amino acids. With 3 bases removed from V and 6 bases from J, the gap between germline ends came to 12 bases. Germline CDR1 reads ENHRY; CDR2 reads SYGVKD.

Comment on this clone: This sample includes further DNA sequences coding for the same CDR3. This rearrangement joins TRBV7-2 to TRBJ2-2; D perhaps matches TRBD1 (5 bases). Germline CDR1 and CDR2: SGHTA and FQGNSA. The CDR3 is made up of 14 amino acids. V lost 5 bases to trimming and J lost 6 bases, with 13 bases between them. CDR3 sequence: CASSLVPGSGELFF. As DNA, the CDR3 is TGTGCCAGCAGCCTGGTCCCAGGGTCCGGGGAGCTGTTTTTT.

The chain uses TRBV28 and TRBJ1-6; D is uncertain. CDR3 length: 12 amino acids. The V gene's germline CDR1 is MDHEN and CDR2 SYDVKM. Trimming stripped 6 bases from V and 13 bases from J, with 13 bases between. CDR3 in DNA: TGTGCCAGCAGGCCTGCTGGACGGCCCCTCCACTTT. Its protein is CASRPAGRPLHF.

CDR3: CATSRDGGGRGYGYTF. CDR3 DNA sequence: TGTGCCACCAGCAGAGATGGGGGAGGTCGAGGCTATGGCTACACCTTC. V and J are TRBV15 and TRBJ1-2, with TRBD1 as a possible D gene (5 bases). Trimming took 0 bases from V and 4 from J, leaving 15 bases between them. CDR1 LNHNV and CDR2 YYDKDF come from the germline V gene (reference sequence). The CDR3 has 16 amino acids.

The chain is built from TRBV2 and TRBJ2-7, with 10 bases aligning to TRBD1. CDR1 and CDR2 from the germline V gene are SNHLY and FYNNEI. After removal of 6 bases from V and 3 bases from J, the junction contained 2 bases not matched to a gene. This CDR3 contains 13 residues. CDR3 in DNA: TGTGCCAGCAGGAGGACAGGGGGCTACGAGCAGTACTTC. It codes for CASRRTGGYEQYF.

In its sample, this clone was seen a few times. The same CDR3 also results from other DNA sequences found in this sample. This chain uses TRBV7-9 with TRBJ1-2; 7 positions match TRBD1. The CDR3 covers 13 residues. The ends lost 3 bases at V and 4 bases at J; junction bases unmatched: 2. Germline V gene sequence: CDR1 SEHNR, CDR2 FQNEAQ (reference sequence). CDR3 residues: CASSFRDSYGYTF. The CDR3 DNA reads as TGTGCCAGCAGCTTCCGGGACAGCTATGGCTACACCTTC. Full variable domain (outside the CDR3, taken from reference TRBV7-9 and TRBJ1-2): DTGVSQNPRHKITKRGQNVTFRCDPISEHNRLYWYRQTLGQGPEFLTYFQNEAQLEKSRLLSDRFSAERPKGSFSTLEIQRTEQGDSAMYLCASSFRDSYGYTFGSGTRLTVV.

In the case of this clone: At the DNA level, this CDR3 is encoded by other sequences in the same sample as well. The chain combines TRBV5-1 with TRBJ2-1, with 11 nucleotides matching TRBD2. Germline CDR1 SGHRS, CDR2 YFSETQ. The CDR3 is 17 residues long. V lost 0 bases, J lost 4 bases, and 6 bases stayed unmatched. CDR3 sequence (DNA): TGCGCCAGCAGCTTGGGATCTAGCGGGGGGCGTTACAATGAGCAGTTCTTC. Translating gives CASSLGSSGGRYNEQFF.

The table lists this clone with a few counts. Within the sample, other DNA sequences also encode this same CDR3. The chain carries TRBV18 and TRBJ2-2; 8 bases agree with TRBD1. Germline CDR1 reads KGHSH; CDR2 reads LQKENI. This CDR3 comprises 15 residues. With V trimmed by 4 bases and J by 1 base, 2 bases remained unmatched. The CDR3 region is CASSRGTGNTGELFF. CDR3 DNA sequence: TGTGCCAGCTCACGAGGGACAGGGAACACCGGGGAGCTGTTTTTT.